The 16 T cell receptor beta chains reported below all come from one sample, sequenced in a study of beta chain features in type 1 diabetes. Of the isolated RNA, all was reverse transcribed, and so the sequenced material was expressed TCRB transcripts. Some clones are missing from TCRdb's copy, which holds only in-frame ones; the method was immunoSEQ multiplex PCR. Of under 400,000 clones listed, about 12% are singletons. The sequencing sample was made of naive CD4+ T cells from blood. Receptors were obtained from a man aged 18-30 years in good health.

The chain couples TRBV19 to TRBJ1-2, with TRBD1 identical over 7 bases. Trimming took 4 bases from V and 4 from J; bases not matched to a gene: 3. Germline lookup yields CDR1 LNHDA and CDR2 SQIVND (reference sequence). CDR3 length equals 13 residues. CDR3 residues: CASSRQGGYGYTF. The CDR3 DNA is TGTGCCAGTAGTAGACAGGGCGGCTATGGCTACACCTTC.

The V call is TRBV18, the J call TRBJ1-1; D unresolved. V gave up 3 bases and J gave up 1 base, with 6 bases separating them. The CDR3 has 13 residues. Germline CDR1 and CDR2: KGHSH and LQKENI. The DNA of the CDR3 is TGTGCCAGCTCACCCGGGGAGAACACTGAAGCTTTCTTT. Translation gives CASSPGENTEAFF. Using reference TRBV18 and TRBJ1-1 for the parts outside the CDR3, the full variable domain is NAGVMQNPRHLVRRRGQEARLRCSPMKGHSHVYWYRQLPEEGLKFMVYLQKENIIDESGMPKERFSAEFPKEGPSILRIQQVVRGDSAAYFCASSPGENTEAFFGQGTRLTVV.

The chain couples TRBV6-5 to TRBJ2-2; D is unclear. The CDR3 length is 13 residues. The germline V and J ends were trimmed by 5 bases and 2 bases, with 6 bases remaining between them. Germline V gene data show CDR1 as MNHEY and CDR2 as SVGAGI. The CDR3 nucleotides read TGTGCCAGCAGTGTGAGAAACACCGGGGAGCTGTTTTTT. It translates to CASSVRNTGELFF.

The chain couples TRBV7-6 to TRBJ1-1, with D possibly being TRBD1 (6 bases). The V end was cut by 5 bases, the J end by 1 base, with 11 bases between. CDR3 length: 14 amino acids. Germline assignment: CDR1 SGHVS and CDR2 FNYEAQ. The CDR3 region has the DNA TGTGCCAGCAGCCCGTTACAGGGGAACACTGAAGCTTTCTTT. As protein: CASSPLQGNTEAFF.

This clone was counted a few times. The chain links TRBV7-8 to TRBJ2-7; 8 positions match TRBD1. The CDR3 runs 13 residues. V shed 3 bases, J shed 6 bases, and the junction held 4 bases outside the gene matches. Germline lookup yields CDR1 SGHVS and CDR2 FQNEAQ. The CDR3 DNA sequence: TGTGCCAGCAGCTTCACACAGGGGGGCGAGCAGTACTTC. Amino acid sequence: CASSFTQGGEQYF.

This chain uses TRBV9 with TRBJ2-3; 12 bases map to TRBD2. Looked up from germline, CDR1 is SGDLS and CDR2 is YYNGEE. V gave up 2 bases and J gave up 0 bases; unmatched junction bases: 1. This CDR3 has 16 residues. The CDR3 sequence: CASSVLAGGSTDTQYF. CDR3 bases: TGTGCCAGCAGCGTCCTAGCGGGGGGGAGCACAGATACGCAGTATTTT.

Only a few counts were recorded for this clone. The chain combines TRBV5-1 with TRBJ2-1, with no clear D. CDR3 length: 15 amino acids. The V gene's germline CDR1 is SGHRS and CDR2 YFSETQ. V lost 0 bases and J lost 0, with 7 bases in between. This CDR3 reads CASSLVRSSYNEQFF. In DNA form, the CDR3 reads TGCGCCAGCAGCTTGGTCCGGAGCTCCTACAATGAGCAGTTCTTC.

The sample holds a few counts of this clone. The rearrangement links TRBV30 to TRBJ1-5; D not certain. Germline assignment: CDR1 GTSNPN and CDR2 SVGIG (reference sequence). The CDR3 is 15 amino acids. The ends were cut back, 3 bases at V and 0 bases at J, with 12 bases in the middle. DNA of the CDR3: TGTGCCTGGAGCCCCCGGGTCCTTAGCAATCAGCCCCAGCATTTT. Encoded protein: CAWSPRVLSNQPQHF.

The chain has TRBV7-3 and TRBJ1-1, with 7 bases aligning to TRBD1. CDR1 is SGHTA, CDR2 FQGTGA, per germline. This CDR3 spans 14 amino acids. V shed 5 bases, J shed 3 bases, and the junction held 6 bases outside the gene matches. Here the CDR3 DNA reads TGTGCCAGCAGCCCCCGGACAGGCCACACTGAAGCTTTCTTT. Its translation is CASSPRTGHTEAFF.

The chain joins TRBV30 to TRBJ2-3; D unresolved. The CDR3 sequence is 13 residues long. The ends were cut back, 4 bases at V and 0 bases at J, with 8 bases in the middle. The V gene's germline CDR1 is GTSNPN and CDR2 SVGIG (reference sequence). The CDR3 DNA sequence: TGTGCCTGGAACAGCCTAAGCACAGATACGCAGTATTTT. As protein: CAWNSLSTDTQYF.

The chain uses TRBV18 and TRBJ1-5; 7 nucleotides agree with TRBD1. This CDR3 comprises 15 residues. The germline CDR1 and CDR2 sequences are KGHSH and LQKENI. Trimming at V came to 3 bases and at J to 1 base, leaving 3 bases not matched to a gene. CDR3 sequence: CASSPKGQSNQPQHF. The DNA of the CDR3 is TGTGCCAGCTCACCTAAGGGACAGAGCAATCAGCCCCAGCATTTT. The full variable domain, rest sourced from reference TRBV18 and TRBJ1-5, is NAGVMQNPRHLVRRRGQEARLRCSPMKGHSHVYWYRQLPEEGLKFMVYLQKENIIDESGMPKERFSAEFPKEGPSILRIQQVVRGDSAAYFCASSPKGQSNQPQHFGDGTRLSIL.

This clone has only a few counts. V and J are TRBV19 and TRBJ2-3; D perhaps matches TRBD1 (6 bases). Trimming pared 10 bases from V and 0 bases from J, leaving 17 bases between. Germline CDR1 LNHDA, CDR2 SQIVND (reference sequence). The length of the CDR3 is 15 residues. The CDR3 region is CATKGRGLSTDTQYF. In DNA, the CDR3 is TGTGCCACCAAAGGCAGGGGCCTAAGCACAGATACGCAGTATTTT.

This clone has more than one count but fewer than ten. At the DNA level, this CDR3 is encoded by other sequences in the same sample as well. J is TRBJ1-1 and V is TRBV30, with D possibly TRBD1 on 6 matching bases. The V gene lost 5 bases and the J gene lost 1 base, with 11 bases spanning the gap. Germline loops: CDR1 GTSNPN, CDR2 SVGIG (reference sequence). This CDR3 is built from 13 residues. CDR3 sequence (DNA): TGTGCCTGGGCCGGACAGCCGAACACTGAAGCTTTCTTT. It specifies CAWAGQPNTEAFF.

This clone was seen more than once but under ten times. The chain carries TRBV7-3 and TRBJ2-5; D perhaps matches TRBD2 (6 bases). V lost 1 base, J lost 1 base, and 7 bases lay in between. This CDR3 comprises 14 residues. Per the germline V gene, CDR1 is SGHTA and CDR2 is FQGTGA. DNA of the CDR3: TGTGCCAGCAGCTTAAACGGGGGCCAAGAGACCCAGTACTTC. The encoded protein is CASSLNGGQETQYF.

This rearrangement joins TRBV7-8 to TRBJ1-4, with D perhaps TRBD1 (6 bases). V lost 6 bases, J lost 10 bases, and 18 bases lay in between. Germline CDR1 reads SGHVS; CDR2 reads FQNEAQ. The length of the CDR3 is 14 residues. CDR3 amino acids: CASSINRDIGKLFF. The DNA of the CDR3 is TGTGCCAGCAGTATAAATCGGGACATTGGAAAACTGTTTTTT.

Only a few counts were recorded for this clone. The chain couples TRBV4-3 to TRBJ2-2, with TRBD2 matching over 9 bases. Germline V gives CDR1 LGHNA, CDR2 YSLEER. V gave up 4 bases and J gave up 1 base; unmatched junction bases: 10. CDR3 size: 18 residues. This CDR3 reads CASSLYPSGIWNTGELFF. CDR3 nucleotides: TGCGCCAGCAGCCTATACCCTAGCGGGATCTGGAACACCGGGGAGCTGTTTTTT.